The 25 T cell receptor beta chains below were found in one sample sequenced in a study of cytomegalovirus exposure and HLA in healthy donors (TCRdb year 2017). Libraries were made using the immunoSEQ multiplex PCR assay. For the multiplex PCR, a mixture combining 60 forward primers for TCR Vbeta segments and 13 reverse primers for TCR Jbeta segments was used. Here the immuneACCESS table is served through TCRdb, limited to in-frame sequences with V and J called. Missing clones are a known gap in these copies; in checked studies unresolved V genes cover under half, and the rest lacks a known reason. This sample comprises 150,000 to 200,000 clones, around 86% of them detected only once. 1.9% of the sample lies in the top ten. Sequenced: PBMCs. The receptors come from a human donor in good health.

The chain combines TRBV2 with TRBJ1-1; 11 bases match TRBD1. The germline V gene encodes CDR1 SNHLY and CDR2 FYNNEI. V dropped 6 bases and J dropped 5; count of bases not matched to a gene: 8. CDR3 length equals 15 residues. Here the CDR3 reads CASRESGTGGTEAFF. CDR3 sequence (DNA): TGTGCCAGCAGAGAATCCGGGACAGGGGGGACTGAAGCTTTCTTT.

The CDR3 sequence: CASSPDRVGQPQHF. Here the CDR3 DNA reads TGTGCCAGCAGCCCCGACAGGGTAGGACAGCCCCAGCATTTT. This sequence joins TRBV7-2 and TRBJ1-5; 7 bases are a match to TRBD1. The CDR3 sequence is 14 residues long. The V gene's germline CDR1 is SGHTA and CDR2 FQGNSA. After removal of 5 bases from V and 7 bases from J, the junction contained 8 bases not matched to a gene.

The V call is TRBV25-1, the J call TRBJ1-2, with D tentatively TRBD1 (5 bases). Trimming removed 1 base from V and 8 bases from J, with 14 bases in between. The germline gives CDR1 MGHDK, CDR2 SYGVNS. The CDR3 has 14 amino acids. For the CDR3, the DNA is TGTGCCAGCAGTGAATTGGACAAGGCAAGGGGCTACACCTTC. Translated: CASSELDKARGYTF.

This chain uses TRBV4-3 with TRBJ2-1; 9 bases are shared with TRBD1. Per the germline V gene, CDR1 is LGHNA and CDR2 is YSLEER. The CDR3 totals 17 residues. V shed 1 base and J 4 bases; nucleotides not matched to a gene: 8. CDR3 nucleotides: TGCGCCAGCAGCCAAGGACCTTCGGACAGGGGATACAATGAGCAGTTCTTC. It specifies CASSQGPSDRGYNEQFF.

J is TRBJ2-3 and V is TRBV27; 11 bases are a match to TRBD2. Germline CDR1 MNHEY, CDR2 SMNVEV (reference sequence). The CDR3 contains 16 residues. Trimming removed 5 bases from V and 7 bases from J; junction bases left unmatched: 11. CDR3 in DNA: TGTGCCAGCAGTCCCGACCGACTAGCGGGGAAAAATACGCAGTATTTT. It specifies CASSPDRLAGKNTQYF.

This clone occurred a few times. The DNA for the CDR3 is TGCGCCAGCAGACCAACAGGGAGCTCCTATAATTCACCCCTCCACTTT. Translated: CASRPTGSSYNSPLHF. The chain uses TRBV5-1 and TRBJ1-6; D is possibly TRBD1 (6 bases). The CDR3 contains 16 residues. Germline lookup yields CDR1 SGHRS and CDR2 YFSETQ. V was shortened by 5 bases and J by 0 bases, with 12 bases between the two germline ends.

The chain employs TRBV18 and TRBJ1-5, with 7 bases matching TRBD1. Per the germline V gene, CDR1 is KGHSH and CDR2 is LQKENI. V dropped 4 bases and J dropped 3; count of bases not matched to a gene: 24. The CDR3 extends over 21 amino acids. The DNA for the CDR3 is TGTGCCAGCTCACTACTGCCCCCCTACCGAGGGGGCGGGCATATCAATCAGCCCCAGCATTTT. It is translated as CASSLLPPYRGGGHINQPQHF.

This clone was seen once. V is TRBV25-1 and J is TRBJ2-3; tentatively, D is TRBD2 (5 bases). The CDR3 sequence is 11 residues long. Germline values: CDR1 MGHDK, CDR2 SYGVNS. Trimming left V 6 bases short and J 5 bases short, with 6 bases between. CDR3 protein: CASRLGDTQYF. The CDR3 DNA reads TGTGCCAGCAGACTAGGAGATACGCAGTATTTT.

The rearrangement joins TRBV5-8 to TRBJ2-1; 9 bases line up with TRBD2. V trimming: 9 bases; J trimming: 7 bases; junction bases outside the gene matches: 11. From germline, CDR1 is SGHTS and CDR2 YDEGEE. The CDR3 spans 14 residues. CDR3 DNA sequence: TGTGCCATGTCGGGAGCGGGGGGTGTGAATGAGCAGTTCTTC. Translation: CAMSGAGGVNEQFF.

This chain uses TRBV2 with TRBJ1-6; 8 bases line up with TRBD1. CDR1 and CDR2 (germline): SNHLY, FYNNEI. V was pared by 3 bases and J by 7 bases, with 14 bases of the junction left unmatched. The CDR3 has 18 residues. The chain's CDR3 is CASSDPGTDRVWNSPLHF. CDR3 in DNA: TGTGCCAGCAGTGATCCAGGAACGGACAGGGTTTGGAATTCACCCCTCCACTTT. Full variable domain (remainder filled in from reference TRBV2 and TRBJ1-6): EPEVTQTPSHQVTQMGQEVILRCVPISNHLYFYWYRQILGQKVEFLVSFYNNEISEKSEIFDDQFSVERPDGSNFTLKIRSTKLEDSAMYFCASSDPGTDRVWNSPLHFGNGTRLTVT.

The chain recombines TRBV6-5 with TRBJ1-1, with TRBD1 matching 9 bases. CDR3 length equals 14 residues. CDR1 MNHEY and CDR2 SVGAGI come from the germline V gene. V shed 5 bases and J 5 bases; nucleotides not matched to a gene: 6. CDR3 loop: CASSTDRGRTEAFF. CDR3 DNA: TGTGCCAGCAGTACGGACAGGGGTAGGACTGAAGCTTTCTTT.

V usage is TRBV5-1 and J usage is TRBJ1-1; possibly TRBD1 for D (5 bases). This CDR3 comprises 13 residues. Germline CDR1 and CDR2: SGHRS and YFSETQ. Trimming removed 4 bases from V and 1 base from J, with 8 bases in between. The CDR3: CASSRDRNTEAFF. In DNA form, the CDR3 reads TGCGCCAGCAGCAGAGACAGGAACACTGAAGCTTTCTTT.

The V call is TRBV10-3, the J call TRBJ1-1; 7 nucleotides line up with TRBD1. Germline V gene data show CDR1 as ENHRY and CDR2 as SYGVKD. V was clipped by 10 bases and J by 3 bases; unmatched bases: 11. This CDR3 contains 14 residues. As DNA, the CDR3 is TGTGCCACCGACGACACAGGGGCTCACACTGAAGCTTTCTTT. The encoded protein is CATDDTGAHTEAFF.

Here the CDR3 DNA reads TGTGCCAGCAGCGGAGCCGGGGGGGGGCTGTGGGAGACCCAGTACTTC. Protein sequence: CASSGAGGGLWETQYF. This sequence joins TRBV9 and TRBJ2-5; 8 bases are shared with TRBD2. With V trimmed by 3 bases and J by 5 bases, 12 bases remained unmatched. CDR3 size: 16 residues. CDR1 is SGDLS, CDR2 YYNGEE, per germline.

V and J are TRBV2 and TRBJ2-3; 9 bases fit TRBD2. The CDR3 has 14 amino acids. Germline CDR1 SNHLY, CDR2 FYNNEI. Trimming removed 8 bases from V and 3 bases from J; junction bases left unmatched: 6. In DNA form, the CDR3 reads TGTGCCAGCGTGGCGGGGGGGCCAACAGATACGCAGTATTTT. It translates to CASVAGGPTDTQYF. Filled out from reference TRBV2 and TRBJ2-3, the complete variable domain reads EPEVTQTPSHQVTQMGQEVILRCVPISNHLYFYWYRQILGQKVEFLVSFYNNEISEKSEIFDDQFSVERPDGSNFTLKIRSTKLEDSAMYFCASVAGGPTDTQYFGPGTRLTVL.

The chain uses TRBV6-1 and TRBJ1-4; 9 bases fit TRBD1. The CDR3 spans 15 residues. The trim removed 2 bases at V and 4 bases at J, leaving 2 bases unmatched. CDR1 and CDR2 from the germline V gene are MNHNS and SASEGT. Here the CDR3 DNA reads TGTGCCAGCAGTGAAAGGGGACAGGGTAATGAAAAACTGTTTTTT. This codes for CASSERGQGNEKLFF.

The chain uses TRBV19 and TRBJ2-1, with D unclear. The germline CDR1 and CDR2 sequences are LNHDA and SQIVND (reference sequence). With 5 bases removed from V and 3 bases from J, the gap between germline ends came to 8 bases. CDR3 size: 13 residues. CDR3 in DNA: TGTGCCAGTAGTTCCGCTAACTACAATGAGCAGTTCTTC. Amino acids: CASSSANYNEQFF.

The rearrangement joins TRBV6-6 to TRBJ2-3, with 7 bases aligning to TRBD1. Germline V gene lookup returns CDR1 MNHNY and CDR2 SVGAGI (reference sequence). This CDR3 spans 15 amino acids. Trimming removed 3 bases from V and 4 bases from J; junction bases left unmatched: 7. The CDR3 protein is CASSYGDRAADTQYF. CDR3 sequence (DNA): TGTGCCAGCAGTTATGGTGACAGGGCAGCAGATACGCAGTATTTT.

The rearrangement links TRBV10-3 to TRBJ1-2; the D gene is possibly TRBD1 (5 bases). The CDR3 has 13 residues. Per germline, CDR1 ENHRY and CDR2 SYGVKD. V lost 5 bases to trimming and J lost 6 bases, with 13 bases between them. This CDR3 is CAISLQASDGYTF. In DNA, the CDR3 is TGTGCCATCAGTTTACAGGCCTCTGATGGCTACACCTTC.

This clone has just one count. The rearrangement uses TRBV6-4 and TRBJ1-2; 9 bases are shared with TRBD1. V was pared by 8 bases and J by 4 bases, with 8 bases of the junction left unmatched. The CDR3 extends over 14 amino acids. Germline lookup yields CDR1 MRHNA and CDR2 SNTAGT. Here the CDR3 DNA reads TGTGCCAGCGACTCCACAGGGGGCCTCTATGGCTACACCTTC. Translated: CASDSTGGLYGYTF.

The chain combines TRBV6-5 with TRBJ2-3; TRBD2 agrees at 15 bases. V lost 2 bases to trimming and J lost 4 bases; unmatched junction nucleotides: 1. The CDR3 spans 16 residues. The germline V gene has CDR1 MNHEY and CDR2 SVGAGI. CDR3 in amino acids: CASSYGTSGGSDTQYF. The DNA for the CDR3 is TGTGCCAGCAGTTACGGGACTAGCGGGGGGTCAGATACGCAGTATTTT.

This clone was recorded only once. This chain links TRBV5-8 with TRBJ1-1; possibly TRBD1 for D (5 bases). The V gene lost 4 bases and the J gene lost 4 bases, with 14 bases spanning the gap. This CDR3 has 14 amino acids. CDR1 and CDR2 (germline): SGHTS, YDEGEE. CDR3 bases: TGTGCCAGCAGCCAATACCCCGACAGCACTGAAGCTTTCTTT. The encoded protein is CASSQYPDSTEAFF. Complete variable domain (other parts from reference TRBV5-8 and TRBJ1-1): EAGVTQSPTHLIKTRGQQATLRCSPISGHTSVYWYQQALGLGLQFLLWYDEGEERNRGNFPPRFSGRQFPNYSSELNVNALELEDSALYLCASSQYPDSTEAFFGQGTRLTVV.

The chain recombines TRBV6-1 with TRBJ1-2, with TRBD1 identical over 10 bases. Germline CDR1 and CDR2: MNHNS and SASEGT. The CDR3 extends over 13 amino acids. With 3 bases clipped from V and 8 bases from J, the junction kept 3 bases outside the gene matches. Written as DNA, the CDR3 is TGTGCCAGCAGTGAGGACAGGGGGGAAGGCTACACCTTC. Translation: CASSEDRGEGYTF.

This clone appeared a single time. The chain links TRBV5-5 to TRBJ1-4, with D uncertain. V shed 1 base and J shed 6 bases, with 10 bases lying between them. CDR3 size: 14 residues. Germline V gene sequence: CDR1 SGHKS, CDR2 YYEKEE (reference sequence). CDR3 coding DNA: TGTGCCAGCAGCTTGACAGTAAAGGATGAAAAACTGTTTTTT. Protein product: CASSLTVKDEKLFF. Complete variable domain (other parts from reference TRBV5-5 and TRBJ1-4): DAGVTQSPTHLIKTRGQQVTLRCSPISGHKSVSWYQQVLGQGPQFIFQYYEKEERGRGNFPDRFSARQFPNYSSELNVNALLLGDSALYLCASSLTVKDEKLFFGSGTQLSVL.

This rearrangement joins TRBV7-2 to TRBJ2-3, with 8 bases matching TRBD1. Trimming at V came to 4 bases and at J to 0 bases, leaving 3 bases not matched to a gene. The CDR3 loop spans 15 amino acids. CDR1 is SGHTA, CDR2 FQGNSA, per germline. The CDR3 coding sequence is TGTGCCAGCAGCTCCCGGGACAGGAGCACAGATACGCAGTATTTT. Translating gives CASSSRDRSTDTQYF.